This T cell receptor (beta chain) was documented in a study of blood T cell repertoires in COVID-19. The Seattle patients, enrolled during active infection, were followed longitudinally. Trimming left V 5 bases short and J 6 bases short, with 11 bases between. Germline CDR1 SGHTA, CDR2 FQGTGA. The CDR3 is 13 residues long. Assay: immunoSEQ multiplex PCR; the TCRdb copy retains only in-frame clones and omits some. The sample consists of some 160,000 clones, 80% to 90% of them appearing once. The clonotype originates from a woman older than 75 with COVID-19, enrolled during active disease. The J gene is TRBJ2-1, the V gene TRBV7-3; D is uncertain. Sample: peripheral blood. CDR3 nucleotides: TGTGCCAGCAGCCTCCAGGTGGGCAATGAGCAGTTCTTC. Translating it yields CASSLQVGNEQFF.